What follows is one T cell receptor beta chain and its context. The CDR3 is 12 amino acids. Trimming removed 1 base from V and 9 bases from J, with 10 bases in between. Germline CDR1 SGHRS, CDR2 YFSETQ. Repertoires were generated with immunoSEQ multiplex PCR, while TCRdb's copy carries only in-frame clones and drops some. The data show 8,000 to 8,500 clones, roughly 82% seen once. Time point denoted: 2014-2015 season, pre-vaccination. The data were obtained in a study of follicular helper T cells after annual influenza vaccination. The clonotype was recovered from an adult who received the influenza vaccine. The specimen was CXCR5+ CD38- circulating T follicular helper cells from blood, collected on the day of influenza vaccination. Subset noted: circulating Tfh, non-naive CD4+CXCR5+PD-1+ (ICOS+CD38+ or ICOS-CD38-). The chain couples TRBV5-1 to TRBJ1-2; D is uncertain. The CDR3 DNA sequence: TGCGCCAGCAGCTTGCTTCGGTTGAGCTACACCTTC. It specifies CASSLLRLSYTF.